Each of the 4 T cell receptor beta chains below was sequenced from the same sample in a study of tumor-infiltrating lymphocytes in primary liver carcinoma. From around 500 ng of total RNA, TCR beta-specific cDNA was reverse-transcribed using a constant-region primer. The TCR beta library was amplified through three nested multiplex PCR rounds in a modified ARM-PCR procedure. Both of the initial two PCR rounds ran for 10 cycles and employed TRBV1-TRBV30 forward primers alongside a C-beta reverse primer. One entry per CDR3 protein, called by TCRdb with MiXCR from the multiplex PCR reads. The top ten clones hold 9% to 10% of a sample with around 330,000 distinct CDR3 sequences, 65% of them seen once. The blood RNA (from unsorted whole blood) was obtained, and germline DNA was also extracted. The sample was peripheral blood. The receptor source for this set is a man aged 35-49 years with primary liver carcinoma and hepatitis B virus infection.

As for this clonotype: A read error may explain this, as a much larger clone is one base away. Lacking the conserved final phenylalanine or tryptophan, this CDR3 likely reflects a read error. The chain recombines TRBV6-5 with TRBJ1-5; the D gene is possibly TRBD1 (6 bases). Germline values: CDR1 MNHEY, CDR2 SVGAGI. Trimming stripped 6 bases from V and 2 bases from J, with 11 bases between. The CDR3 contains 14 residues. For the CDR3, the DNA is TGTGCCAGCAGGGCCGCAGGGGGCAATCAGCCCCAGCATTTA. Protein: CASRAAGGNQPQHL.

On this clonotype: A much larger clone is a single base away; this may be a read error. This rearrangement joins TRBV6-6 to TRBJ2-2; TRBD1 agrees at 7 bases. V shed 4 bases, J shed 5 bases, and the junction held 13 bases outside the gene matches. Germline loops: CDR1 MNHNY, CDR2 SVGAGI (reference sequence). This CDR3 contains 17 residues. CDR3 sequence (DNA): TGTGCCAGCAGTTTCGCCCCCCTGGACAGGCGGACCGGGGAGCTGTTTTTT. Protein product: CASSFAPLDRRTGELFF.

This clonotype came up once. In this CDR3 the conserved last residue, phenylalanine or tryptophan, is missing, so a read error is likely. The chain uses TRBV5-6 and TRBJ2-1; 12 bases line up with TRBD2. The CDR3 is made up of 15 amino acids. Germline trimming cut 5 bases from V and 8 bases from J; bases unmatched to any gene: 8. Per the germline V gene, CDR1 is SGHDT and CDR2 is YYEEEE. The CDR3 nucleotides read TGTGCCAGCAGGCCTAGCGGGAGGGCCGTGCATGAGCAGTTCCTC. Its translation is CASRPSGRAVHEQFL.

About this clonotype itself: A much larger clone differs by one base, so this may be a read error. V usage is TRBV6-6 and J usage is TRBJ1-2; the D is unclear. The CDR3 is made up of 13 amino acids. Germline V lookup: CDR1 MNHNY, CDR2 SVGAGI (reference sequence). In DNA, the CDR3 is TGTGCCAGCAGCCCGACGGGTAACTATGACTACACCTTC. Its protein product is CASSPTGNYDYTF.